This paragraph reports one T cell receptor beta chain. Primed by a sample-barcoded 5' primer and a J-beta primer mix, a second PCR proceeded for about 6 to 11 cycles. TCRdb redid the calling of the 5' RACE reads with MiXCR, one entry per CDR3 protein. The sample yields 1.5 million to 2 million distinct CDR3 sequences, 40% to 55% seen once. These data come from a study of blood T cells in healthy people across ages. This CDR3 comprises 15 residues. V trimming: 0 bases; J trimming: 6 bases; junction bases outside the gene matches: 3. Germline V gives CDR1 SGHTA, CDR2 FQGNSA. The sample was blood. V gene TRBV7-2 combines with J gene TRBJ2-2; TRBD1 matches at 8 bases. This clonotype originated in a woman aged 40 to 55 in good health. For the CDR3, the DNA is TGTGCCAGCAGCTTAGCGAGGACAGGGTCCGGGGAGCTGTTTTTT. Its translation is CASSLARTGSGELFF.